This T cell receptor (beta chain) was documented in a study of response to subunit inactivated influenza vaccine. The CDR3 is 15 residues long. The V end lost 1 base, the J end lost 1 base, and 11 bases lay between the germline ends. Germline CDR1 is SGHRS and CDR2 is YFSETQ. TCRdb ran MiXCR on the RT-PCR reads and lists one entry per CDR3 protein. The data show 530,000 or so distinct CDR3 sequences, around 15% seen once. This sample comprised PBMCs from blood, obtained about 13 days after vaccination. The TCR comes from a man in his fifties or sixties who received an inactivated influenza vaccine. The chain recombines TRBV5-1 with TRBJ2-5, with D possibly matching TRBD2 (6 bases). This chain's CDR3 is CASSLRGFPQETQYF. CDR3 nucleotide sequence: TGCGCCAGCAGCTTGCGGGGGTTTCCCCAAGAGACCCAGTACTTC. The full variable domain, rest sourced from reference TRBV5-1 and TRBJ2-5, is KAGVTQTPRYLIKTRGQQVTLSCSPISGHRSVSWYQQTPGQGLQFLFEYFSETQRNKGNFPGRFSGRQFSNSRSEMNVSTLELGDSALYLCASSLRGFPQETQYFGPGTRLLVL.